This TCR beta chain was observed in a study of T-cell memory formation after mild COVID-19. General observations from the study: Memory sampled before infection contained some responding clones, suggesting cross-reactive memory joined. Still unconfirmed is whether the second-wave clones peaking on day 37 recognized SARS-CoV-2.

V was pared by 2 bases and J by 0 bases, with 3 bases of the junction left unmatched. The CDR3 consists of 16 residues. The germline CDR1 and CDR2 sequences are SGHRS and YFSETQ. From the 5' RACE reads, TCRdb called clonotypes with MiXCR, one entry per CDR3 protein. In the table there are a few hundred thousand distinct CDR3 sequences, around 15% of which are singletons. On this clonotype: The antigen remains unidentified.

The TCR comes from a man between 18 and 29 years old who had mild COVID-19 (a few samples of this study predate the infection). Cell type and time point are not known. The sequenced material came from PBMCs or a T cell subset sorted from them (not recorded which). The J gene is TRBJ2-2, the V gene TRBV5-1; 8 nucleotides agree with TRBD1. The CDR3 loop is CASSFMTGANTGELFF. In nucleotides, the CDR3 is TGCGCCAGCAGCTTTATGACAGGGGCGAACACCGGGGAGCTGTTTTTT.